The present TCR beta chain was sequenced within a study of blood T cells in healthy people across ages. A minimum of 5.5 micrograms of total RNA was extracted per sample. This clonotype has more than one count but fewer than ten. This may arise from a read error, as a much more abundant clone is one base away. A sample-barcoded 5' primer and a J-beta primer mix were used in a second PCR of roughly 7 to 11 cycles. Each TCR beta cDNA got a 12-nucleotide random molecular identifier. One entry per CDR3 protein results from TCRdb running MiXCR on the 5' RACE reads. The sample consists of some 1.5 million distinct CDR3 sequences, 28% of them appearing once. V shed 5 bases, J shed 7 bases, and the junction held 14 bases outside the gene matches. This CDR3 spans 17 amino acids. Germline loops: CDR1 KGHDR, CDR2 SFDVKD.

The gene calls are TRBV24-1 and TRBJ2-7, with 12 bases identical to TRBD2. The source is a woman aged 25-40 years in good health. Sequencing used blood. The CDR3 is CATSVLRTSGTYNEQYF. The CDR3 region has the DNA TGTGCCACCAGTGTACTCCGGACTAGCGGGACTTACAATGAGCAGTACTTC.